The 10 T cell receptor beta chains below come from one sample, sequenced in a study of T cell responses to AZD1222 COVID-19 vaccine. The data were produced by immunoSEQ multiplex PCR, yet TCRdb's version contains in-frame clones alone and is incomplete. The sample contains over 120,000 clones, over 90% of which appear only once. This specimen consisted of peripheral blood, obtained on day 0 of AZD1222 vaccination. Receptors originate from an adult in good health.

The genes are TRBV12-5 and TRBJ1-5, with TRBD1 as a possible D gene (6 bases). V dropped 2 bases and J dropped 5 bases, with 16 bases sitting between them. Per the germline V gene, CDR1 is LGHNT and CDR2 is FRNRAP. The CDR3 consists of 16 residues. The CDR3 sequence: CASGLIYRETHQPQHF. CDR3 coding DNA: TGTGCTAGTGGTTTGATCTACAGGGAGACCCATCAGCCCCAGCATTTT.

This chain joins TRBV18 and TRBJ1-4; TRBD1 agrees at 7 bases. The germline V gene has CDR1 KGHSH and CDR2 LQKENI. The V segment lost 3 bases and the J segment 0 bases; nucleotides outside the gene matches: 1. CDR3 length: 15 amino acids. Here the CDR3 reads CASSPTGPTNEKLFF. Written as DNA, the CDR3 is TGTGCCAGCTCACCGACAGGGCCAACTAATGAAAAACTGTTTTTT.

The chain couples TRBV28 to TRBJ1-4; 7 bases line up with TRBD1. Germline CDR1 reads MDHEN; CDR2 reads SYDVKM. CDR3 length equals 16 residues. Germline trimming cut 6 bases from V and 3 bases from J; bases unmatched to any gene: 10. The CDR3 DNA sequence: TGTGCCAGCAGCTCGTACAGGGGAATGGCTAATGAAAAACTGTTTTTT. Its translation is CASSSYRGMANEKLFF. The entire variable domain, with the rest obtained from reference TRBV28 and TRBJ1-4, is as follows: DVKVTQSSRYLVKRTGEKVFLECVQDMDHENMFWYRQDPGLGLRLIYFSYDVKMKEKGDIPEGYSVSREKKERFSLILESASTNQTSMYLCASSSYRGMANEKLFFGSGTQLSVL.

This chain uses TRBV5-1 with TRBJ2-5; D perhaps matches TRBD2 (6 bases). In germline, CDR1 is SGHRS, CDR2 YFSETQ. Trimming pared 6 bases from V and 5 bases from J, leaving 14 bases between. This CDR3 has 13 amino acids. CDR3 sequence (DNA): TGCGCCAGCACGGAGGGGACGTGGGAGACCCAGTACTTC. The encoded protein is CASTEGTWETQYF.

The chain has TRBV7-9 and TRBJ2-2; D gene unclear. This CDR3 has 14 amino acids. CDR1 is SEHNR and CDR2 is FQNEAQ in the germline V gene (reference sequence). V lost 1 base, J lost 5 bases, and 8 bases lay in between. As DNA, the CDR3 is TGTGCCAGCAGCTTAGTACCCCTGACCGGGGAGCTGTTTTTT. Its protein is CASSLVPLTGELFF. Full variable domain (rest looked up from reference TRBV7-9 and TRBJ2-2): DTGVSQNPRHKITKRGQNVTFRCDPISEHNRLYWYRQTLGQGPEFLTYFQNEAQLEKSRLLSDRFSAERPKGSFSTLEIQRTEQGDSAMYLCASSLVPLTGELFFGEGSRLTVL.

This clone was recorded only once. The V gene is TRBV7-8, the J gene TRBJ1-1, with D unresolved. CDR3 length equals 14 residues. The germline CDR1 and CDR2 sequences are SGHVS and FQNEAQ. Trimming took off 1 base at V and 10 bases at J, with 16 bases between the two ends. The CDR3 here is CASSLESSGEAAFF. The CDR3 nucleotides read TGTGCCAGCAGCTTAGAGTCATCTGGCGAGGCAGCTTTCTTT.

The CDR3 loop reads CASSPGGLAKNIQYF. DNA for the CDR3: TGCGCCAGCAGCCCGGGGGGACTAGCCAAAAACATTCAGTACTTC. The chain combines TRBV5-1 with TRBJ2-4, with 7 bases that match TRBD2. V lost 4 bases, J lost 0 bases, and 4 bases stayed unmatched. Germline V CDR1 and CDR2: SGHRS, YFSETQ. The CDR3 has 15 residues. Using reference TRBV5-1 and TRBJ2-4 for the parts outside the CDR3, the full variable domain is KAGVTQTPRYLIKTRGQQVTLSCSPISGHRSVSWYQQTPGQGLQFLFEYFSETQRNKGNFPGRFSGRQFSNSRSEMNVSTLELGDSALYLCASSPGGLAKNIQYFGAGTRLSVL.

This CDR3 reads CASSMGLAGEADTQYF. The CDR3 DNA sequence: TGTGCCAGTAGTATGGGGTTAGCGGGAGAGGCAGATACGCAGTATTTT. V gene TRBV19 combines with J gene TRBJ2-3, with 9 bases lining up with TRBD2. After removal of 3 bases from V and 4 bases from J, the junction contained 8 bases not matched to a gene. The CDR3 runs 16 residues. CDR1 and CDR2 (germline): LNHDA, SQIVND (reference sequence).

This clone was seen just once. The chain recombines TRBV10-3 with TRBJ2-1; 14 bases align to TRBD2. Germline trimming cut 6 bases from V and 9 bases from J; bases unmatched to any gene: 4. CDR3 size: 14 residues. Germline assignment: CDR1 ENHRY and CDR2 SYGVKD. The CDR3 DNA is TGTGCCATCAGGACTAGCGGGAGGGCCGGTGAGCAGTTCTTC. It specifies CAIRTSGRAGEQFF.

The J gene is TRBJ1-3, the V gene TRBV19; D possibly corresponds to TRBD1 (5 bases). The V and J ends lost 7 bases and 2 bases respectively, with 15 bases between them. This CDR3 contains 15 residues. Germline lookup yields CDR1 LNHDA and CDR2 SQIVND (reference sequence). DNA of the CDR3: TGTGCCAGTACCCCCCTCGGGGACCCTGGAAACACCATATATTTT. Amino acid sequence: CASTPLGDPGNTIYF.